These T cell receptor beta chains were read from a single sample in a study of metastatic and nonmetastatic thyroid tumors. TCRdb re-clonotyped the PCR reads through MiXCR. The profile shows tens of thousands of clones, about 32% of them singletons. The sequencing input was tumor tissue. These receptors were obtained from a female donor with papillary thyroid cancer or a benign thyroid nodule (not recorded which). Some clones in this sample may be carry-over from other donors' samples. The CDR3 runs from the conserved cysteine through the conserved F or W. Fields, in order: CDR3 DNA, CDR3 protein, D gene, J gene, V gene, CDR3 length, clone size. A D gene is named only where the DNA matches it firmly. Size is omitted from some rows. Given values are once, few, many or a class for expanded clones.

TGTGCCAGCAGTATGTGGCAGGGGCCGTCGGCTTTCGGGCCCCAGCATTTT	CASSMWQGPSAFGPQHF	-	TRBJ1-5	TRBV28	17	-
TGTGCCAGTACAAAACAACTAAACACTGAAGCTTTCTTT	CASTKQLNTEAFF	-	TRBJ1-1	TRBV19	13	few
TGTGCCAGCAGTTATACCGAGAACACCGGGGAGCTGTTTTTT	CASSYTENTGELFF	-	TRBJ2-2	TRBV6-2/TRBV6-3	14	-
TGTGCCAGCAGTTTCCGGACTAGCGGGAGCAAAAAGCAGTACTTC	CASSFRTSGSKKQYF	TRBD2	TRBJ2-7	TRBV28	15	many
TGTGCCAGCAGCTCTCGGGACACAGCCTACAAGCAGTACTTC	CASSSRDTAYKQYF	-	TRBJ2-7	TRBV7-9	14	-
TGCAGTGCTAGAGACAGAGGGAAATTAAAGGAAGCTTTCTTT	CSARDRGKLKEAFF	-	TRBJ1-1	TRBV20-1	14	few
TGTGCCAGCAGCTTAGATTCGGGGATTAGGGAGACCCAGTACTTC	CASSLDSGIRETQYF	-	TRBJ2-5	TRBV7-6	15	-
TGCAGTGCTGCCCGACAGGTGAACACTGAAGCTTTCTTT	CSAARQVNTEAFF	-	TRBJ1-1	TRBV20-1	13	-
TGTGCCAGCAGTGCTTTAGGGACAGGGCTTCGAGCTTTCTTT	CASSALGTGLRAFF	TRBD1	TRBJ1-1	TRBV25-1	14	few
TGCAGTGGCGCAAGGGGGGGTGAGCAGTTCTTC	CSGARGGEQFF	-	TRBJ2-1	TRBV20-1	11	-
TGTGCCTGGAGGGGGGCCTATGGCTACACCTTC	CAWRGAYGYTF	-	TRBJ1-2	TRBV30	11	few
TGCAGTGCTAGCAGGGACCCCTACAATGAGCAGTTCTTC	CSASRDPYNEQFF	-	TRBJ2-1	TRBV20-1	13	-
TGCAGTGCTAGGGATGTTTGGGGACCCAACTACAATGAGCAGTTCTTC	CSARDVWGPNYNEQFF	-	TRBJ2-1	TRBV20-1	16	few
TGTGCCAGTAGGAACTACAATGAGCAGTTCTTC	CASRNYNEQFF	-	TRBJ2-1	TRBV19	11	few
TGTGCCAGCAGCCCCCGGGCGGGGGGAAGCGGGGAGCTGTTTTTT	CASSPRAGGSGELFF	TRBD2	TRBJ2-2	TRBV5-6	15	few
TGTGCCAGCAGCCTAAGAGCGGGAGGAGGAGAGGGTAATGAGCAGTTCTTC	CASSLRAGGGEGNEQFF	TRBD2	TRBJ2-1	TRBV7-6	17	-
TGTGCCAGCAGTTACTCGGACATGAACACTGAAGCTTTCTTT	CASSYSDMNTEAFF	-	TRBJ1-1	TRBV6-6	14	few
TGTGCCAGCAGCTTAACAGGGGACTACGAGCAGTACTTC	CASSLTGDYEQYF	TRBD1	TRBJ2-7	TRBV11-2	13	-
TGCAGTGCCCTGGGGCAGAGCTCCTACGAGCAGTACTTC	CSALGQSSYEQYF	-	TRBJ2-7	TRBV20-1	13	few
TGCGCCAGCAGCTTGGTGGCGGTAACTGGAAACACCATATATTTT	CASSLVAVTGNTIYF	-	TRBJ1-3	TRBV5-1	15	-
TGCGCCAGCAGCTTGCCCGACTCTGGAAACACCATATATTTT	CASSLPDSGNTIYF	-	TRBJ1-3	TRBV5-1	14	-
TGTGCCAGCAGCTCCGCGGGTCGGGAAAACCAGCCCCAGCATTTT	CASSSAGRENQPQHF	-	TRBJ1-5	TRBV7-9	15	-
TGTGCCAGCAGCCAAGAGGCAGGGACTAACTATGGCTACACCTTC	CASSQEAGTNYGYTF	-	TRBJ1-2	TRBV4-2	15	-
TGTGCCAGCAGCTTAGCTCCGACTAGCGGGATAGACACAGATACGCAGTATTTT	CASSLAPTSGIDTDTQYF	TRBD2	TRBJ2-3	TRBV11-1	18	once
TGTGCCAGCAGCGTACTCTCTGGGACAAGGAGCACAGATACGCAGTATTTT	CASSVLSGTRSTDTQYF	-	TRBJ2-3	TRBV9	17	-
TGCGCCAGCAGCTTGGCCCCGGGACCTTTGGAAGAGACCCAGTACTTC	CASSLAPGPLEETQYF	-	TRBJ2-5	TRBV5-1	16	-
TGTGCCAGCTCACCAGCTAACACCGGGAAGCTGTTTTTT	CASSPANTGKLFF	-	TRBJ2-2	TRBV18	13	-
TGTGCCAGCGCGGGGGGGGCCGAGGATACGCAGTATTTT	CASAGGAEDTQYF	TRBD2	TRBJ2-3	TRBV6-4	13	-
TGTGCCAGCAGTGAACGGCCTGAAAACACTGAAGCTTTCTTT	CASSERPENTEAFF	-	TRBJ1-1	TRBV6-1	14	-